This T cell receptor beta chain comes out of a study of beta chain features in type 1 diabetes. Each of the CD4+ naive, central memory, regulatory and stem cell-like memory populations was sorted via CD45RO/CCR7/CD25/CD127/CD95/CD27. Each sorted population was over 98% pure. The sequenced template was cDNA made from the entire isolated RNA. The table came from immunoSEQ multiplex PCR; TCRdb's copy has only in-frame clones and leaves some out. The sample has 550,000 to 850,000 clones; around 15% are singletons. This clone was picked up a small number of times. Its antigen is not identified. Broader study findings: Within each of all four CD4+ subsets, Type 1 diabetes patients had TCRB CDR3s that were moderately but significantly shorter. Since sequencing was performed on cDNA, cells with high TCR expression could be over-represented.

Trimming left V 4 bases short and J 4 bases short, with 10 bases between. The germline V gene has CDR1 KGHSH and CDR2 LQKENI. CDR3 length: 13 amino acids. The chain combines TRBV18 with TRBJ1-2; TRBD1 might be the D (6 bases). Material: naive CD4+ T cells from blood. This receptor was taken from a man aged 18 to 30 with type 1 diabetes. The CDR3 sequence is CASSLGQSYGYTF. CDR3 DNA sequence: TGTGCCAGCTCACTCGGACAGAGCTATGGCTACACCTTC.